This T cell receptor beta chain comes out of a study of control samples from healthy donors and cancer patients. Sequencing used immunoSEQ multiplex PCR; TCRdb keeps in-frame clones, though not all of them. The sample gives 25,000 to 35,000 clones, about 87% of which show up once; 1.6% is in the top ten. The V gene's germline CDR1 is SGHRS and CDR2 YFSETQ. The germline V and J ends were trimmed by 4 bases and 5 bases, with 13 bases remaining between them. There are 13 residues in the CDR3. The sample taken for sequencing was PBMCs. The clonotype originates from a woman in her thirties or forties with lung cancer. The chain joins TRBV5-1 to TRBJ2-7; a weak D match, TRBD1 (6 bases). The CDR3 region is CASSVTGKHEQYF. The DNA of the CDR3 is TGCGCCAGCAGCGTTACAGGGAAGCACGAGCAGTACTTC.